One and the same sample provided the 27 T cell receptor beta chains below, sequenced in a study of Graves' ophthalmopathy and Graves' hyperthyroidism. Scientists amplified the TCR beta CDR3 regions from RNA transcripts. An initial RT-PCR round employing HTBI primers preceded a second-round multiplex PCR. TCRdb ran MiXCR on the multiplex PCR reads and lists one entry per CDR3 protein. The table has approximately 480,000 distinct CDR3 sequences, under 15% seen once; the top ten hold 8% to 10%. The sequencing sample was made of blood. These receptors came from a woman aged 30 to 39 with Graves' ophthalmopathy.

The table lists this clonotype with many counts. The V and J genes are TRBV28 and TRBJ1-6; no reliable D call. Germline CDR1 is MDHEN and CDR2 is SYDVKM. V lost 5 bases, J lost 7 bases, and 12 bases lay in between. The CDR3 contains 14 residues. The CDR3 reads CASSTYIKNSPLHF. The DNA for the CDR3 is TGTGCCAGCAGTACATACATAAAGAATTCACCCCTCCACTTT.

The table lists this clonotype with many counts. The V call is TRBV13, the J call TRBJ2-7; 9 nucleotides match TRBD1. The CDR3 contains 20 residues. With 5 bases clipped from V and 2 bases from J, the junction kept 22 bases outside the gene matches. CDR1 and CDR2 (germline): PRHDT, FYEKMQ (reference sequence). The CDR3 reads CASSPSAPGQGLNRTYEQYF. The CDR3 DNA reads TGTGCCAGCAGCCCCTCCGCTCCGGGACAGGGTTTAAACCGCACCTACGAGCAGTACTTC. Filled out from reference TRBV13 and TRBJ2-7, the complete variable domain reads AAGVIQSPRHLIKEKRETATLKCYPIPRHDTVYWYQQGPGQDPQFLISFYEKMQSDKGSIPDRFSAQQFSDYHSELNMSSLELGDSALYFCASSPSAPGQGLNRTYEQYFGPGTRLTVT.

V is TRBV27 and J is TRBJ2-7; 9 bases are a match to TRBD1. V was clipped by 6 bases and J by 6 bases; unmatched bases: 15. This CDR3 contains 16 residues. Germline V lookup: CDR1 MNHEY, CDR2 SMNVEV (reference sequence). CDR3 in DNA: TGTGCCAGCAGCCACCCCTCCGGGACAGGGATAGCCGAGCAGTACTTC. It yields the protein CASSHPSGTGIAEQYF.

Ten or more counts support this clonotype. The chain couples TRBV2 to TRBJ1-2; 7 nucleotides line up with TRBD1. Germline CDR1 SNHLY, CDR2 FYNNEI. The CDR3 has 12 amino acids. The J segment lost 7 bases and the V segment lost 5 bases, leaving 4 bases of the junction unmatched. The CDR3 region is CASSLDRVGYTF. The DNA of the CDR3 is TGTGCCAGCAGTCTAGACAGGGTTGGCTACACCTTC.

This clonotype was seen ten or more times. The V and J genes are TRBV27 and TRBJ2-7; TRBD1 matches 9 bases. In germline, CDR1 is MNHEY, CDR2 SMNVEV (reference sequence). The length of the CDR3 is 16 residues. V shed 2 bases, J shed 7 bases, and the junction held 12 bases outside the gene matches. CDR3 nucleotide sequence: TGTGCCAGCAGTTTAACTCCGGGACAGGGTCTGTGGGAGCAGTACTTC. Its translation: CASSLTPGQGLWEQYF.

This clonotype was detected ten times or more. The genes are TRBV28 and TRBJ1-1; possible D gene TRBD1, 5 bases. In germline, CDR1 is MDHEN, CDR2 SYDVKM. V gave up 3 bases and J gave up 4 bases, with 15 bases separating them. The CDR3 runs 15 residues. The CDR3 reads CASSFLQAGSTEAFF. CDR3 DNA: TGTGCCAGCAGTTTTTTGCAGGCAGGGAGCACTGAAGCTTTCTTT.

In this sample, this clonotype turned up once. The J gene is TRBJ1-6, the V gene TRBV28; D remains unclear. The ends were cut back, 6 bases at V and 7 bases at J, with 10 bases in the middle. The CDR3 has 13 amino acids. Germline loops: CDR1 MDHEN, CDR2 SYDVKM. The CDR3 region is CASRGTANSPLHF. DNA for the CDR3: TGTGCCAGCAGGGGAACAGCCAATTCACCCCTCCACTTT.

This clonotype turned up a few times. The rearrangement links TRBV27 to TRBJ1-6, with 10 bases matching TRBD1. V was clipped by 4 bases and J by 8 bases; unmatched bases: 5. The CDR3 is made up of 15 amino acids. Germline CDR1 MNHEY, CDR2 SMNVEV (reference sequence). The CDR3 DNA is TGTGCCAGCAGTTACCGGGACAGGGGCCATTCACCCCTCCACTTT. It translates to CASSYRDRGHSPLHF.

Remarks on this clonotype: This sequence may be a read error, since a much larger clone differs from it by one base. The rearrangement uses TRBV6-5 and TRBJ2-4, with D unclear. The germline gives CDR1 MNHEY, CDR2 SVGAGI. The CDR3 is made up of 16 amino acids. CDR3 sequence: CASSHSGGFAKNIKYF. CDR3 in DNA: TGTGCCAGCAGTCACTCTGGCGGTTTCGCCAAAAACATTAAGTACTTC.

This clonotype was seen many times. The chain has TRBV7-2 and TRBJ2-5; maybe TRBD1 (5 bases). The CDR3 sequence is 12 residues long. Looked up from germline, CDR1 is SGHTA and CDR2 is FQGNSA. The V gene lost 6 bases and the J gene lost 3 bases, with 8 bases spanning the gap. This CDR3 is CASRGVKETQYF. In DNA form, the CDR3 reads TGTGCCAGCAGAGGGGTTAAAGAGACCCAGTACTTC. The variable domain in full, with the rest retrieved from reference TRBV7-2 and TRBJ2-5, is GAGVSQSPSNKVTEKGKDVELRCDPISGHTALYWYRQSLGQGLEFLIYFQGNSAPDKSGLPSDRFSAERTGGSVSTLTIQRTQQEDSAVYLCASRGVKETQYFGPGTRLLVL.

This clonotype was counted many times. J is TRBJ1-2 and V is TRBV7-3; 8 bases are a match to TRBD1. V lost 1 base to trimming and J lost 6 bases; unmatched junction nucleotides: 28. Germline V gene lookup returns CDR1 SGHTA and CDR2 FQGTGA. The CDR3 is 22 amino acids. The CDR3 DNA sequence: TGTGCCAGCAGCTTAAAATGCACCCCTAAGCGGGACAGGAGATACCAAAGCCATGGCTACACCTTC. This codes for CASSLKCTPKRDRRYQSHGYTF.

Ten or more counts support this clonotype. This chain uses TRBV6-1 with TRBJ1-5; D is uncertain. V lost 4 bases to trimming and J lost 5 bases, with 15 bases between them. Germline CDR1 is MNHNS and CDR2 is SASEGT. CDR3 size: 15 residues. The CDR3 region has the DNA TGTGCCAGCAGTGCGCCGGGAGCCGGGCATCAGCCCCAGCATTTT. Its translation: CASSAPGAGHQPQHF.

This clonotype has only a few counts. This chain joins TRBV4-1 and TRBJ1-1, with 9 bases aligning to TRBD1. Unmatched junction bases numbered 16, after V lost 4 bases and J lost 7 bases. CDR3 size: 17 residues. Germline V gene sequence: CDR1 MGHRA, CDR2 YSYEKL. CDR3 sequence (DNA): TGCGCCAGCAGCCCGAACCTGATAGGACAGGGGAGAAGTGAAGCTTTCTTT. Translating it yields CASSPNLIGQGRSEAFF.

Remarks on this clonotype: This clone may be a read error of a much larger clone one base away. The chain recombines TRBV2 with TRBJ2-7; no clear D. The CDR3 loop spans 11 amino acids. Germline V gene lookup returns CDR1 SNHLY and CDR2 FYNNEI. CDR3 sequence: CVVKPYYEQYF. Here the CDR3 DNA reads TGTGTCGTCAAGCCGTACTACGAGCAGTACTTC.

This clonotype was found many times. The V and J genes are TRBV10-3 and TRBJ1-1; a possible D gene is TRBD1 (6 bases). CDR1 ENHRY and CDR2 SYGVKD come from the germline V gene. Trimming stripped 7 bases from V and 1 base from J, with 22 bases between. This CDR3 has 17 amino acids. CDR3 nucleotide sequence: TGTGCCATCAAACACCGGTTCGACAGGCCGAGGAACACTGAAGCTTTCTTT. Its protein is CAIKHRFDRPRNTEAFF.

This clonotype was detected many times. This rearrangement joins TRBV6-5 to TRBJ2-7; D remains ambiguous. Germline lookup yields CDR1 MNHEY and CDR2 SVGAGI. This CDR3 region has 11 residues. Between the trimmed V and J ends, which lost 6 bases and 5 bases, there was a span of 8 bases. In DNA, the CDR3 is TGTGCCAGCAGCCCCGGAGACGAGCAGTACTTC. This translates into CASSPGDEQYF.

This clonotype was seen repeatedly, ten times or more. CDR3 amino acids: CASSLGLGARETQYF. The CDR3 DNA reads as TGTGCCAGCAGCTTAGGTTTGGGGGCGCGTGAGACCCAGTACTTC. J is TRBJ2-5 and V is TRBV7-9; TRBD1 might be the D (6 bases). The CDR3 extends over 15 amino acids. The germline V gene encodes CDR1 SEHNR and CDR2 FQNEAQ (reference sequence). The V and J ends lost 1 base and 5 bases respectively, with 14 bases between them.

This clonotype was seen a few times. The chain uses TRBV5-1 and TRBJ2-7; D ambiguous. Germline V gene lookup returns CDR1 SGHRS and CDR2 YFSETQ. The CDR3 has 13 residues. The V gene lost 3 bases and the J gene lost 3 bases, with 10 bases spanning the gap. The CDR3 protein is CASSSHDGYEQYF. The CDR3 nucleotides read TGCGCCAGCAGCTCACATGACGGCTACGAGCAGTACTTC.

The sample holds many counts of this clonotype. V usage is TRBV9 and J usage is TRBJ1-2, with D perhaps TRBD1 (5 bases). V lost 1 base, J lost 2 bases, and 9 bases lay in between. CDR3 length: 14 residues. The germline CDR1 and CDR2 sequences are SGDLS and YYNGEE. CDR3 residues: CASSVIGANYGYTF. As DNA, the CDR3 is TGTGCCAGCAGCGTAATAGGGGCGAACTATGGCTACACCTTC.

This clonotype was detected many times. A much larger clone sits a single nucleotide away, making a read error possible. The chain carries TRBV29-1 and TRBJ2-7; 9 bases are a match to TRBD1. V shed 4 bases and J 5 bases; nucleotides not matched to a gene: 0. The CDR3 length is 11 residues. CDR1 and CDR2 (germline): SQVTM, ANQGSEA. The CDR3 bases are TGCAGCGTTGGGACAGGGGACGAGCAGTACTTC. Its translation is CSVGTGDEQYF.

This clonotype was observed many times. V gene TRBV13 combines with J gene TRBJ1-3; D not resolved. V shed 5 bases and J shed 3 bases, with 8 bases lying between them. CDR1 is PRHDT, CDR2 FYEKMQ, per germline (reference sequence). This CDR3 is 13 amino acids long. Written as DNA, the CDR3 is TGTGCCAGCAGCCCGTCCGATGGAAACACCATATATTTT. This sequence encodes CASSPSDGNTIYF. The whole variable domain, filled in from reference TRBV13 and TRBJ1-3, reads AAGVIQSPRHLIKEKRETATLKCYPIPRHDTVYWYQQGPGQDPQFLISFYEKMQSDKGSIPDRFSAQQFSDYHSELNMSSLELGDSALYFCASSPSDGNTIYFGEGSWLTVV.

The sample holds many counts of this clonotype. The chain has TRBV12-3 or TRBV12-4 and TRBJ1-2, with D perhaps matching TRBD1 (5 bases). The CDR3 has 15 amino acids. Trimming shortened V by 6 bases and J by 7 bases, and 21 bases separated the two germline ends. Here the CDR3 reads CASSPRGDRRVGYTF. CDR3 nucleotide sequence: TGTGCCAGCAGCCCGAGGGGTGACCGAAGGGTTGGCTACACCTTC.

This clonotype was picked up many times. This chain uses TRBV20-1 with TRBJ1-5, with D possibly TRBD1 on 5 matching bases. Germline V gives CDR1 DFQATT, CDR2 SNEGSKA (reference sequence). V was pared by 0 bases and J by 3 bases, with 12 bases between. This CDR3 has 15 residues. CDR3 nucleotide sequence: TGCAGTGCTAGAGATCAGCAGGGATTCAATCAGCCCCAGCATTTT. Residues: CSARDQQGFNQPQHF.

The CDR3 is CASSRVKTSGTSTGEQYF. CDR3 DNA: TGCGCCAGCAGCCGGGTAAAGACTAGCGGGACTTCGACGGGAGAGCAGTACTTC. V and J are TRBV5-1 and TRBJ2-7; 11 bases are a match to TRBD2. Germline assignment: CDR1 SGHRS and CDR2 YFSETQ. The length of the CDR3 is 18 residues. V was pared by 4 bases and J by 7 bases, with 19 bases of the junction left unmatched.

This clonotype appeared a few times. The chain joins TRBV9 to TRBJ1-1; no clear D. The CDR3 contains 13 residues. Germline V gives CDR1 SGDLS, CDR2 YYNGEE. V was pared by 0 bases and J by 9 bases, with 12 bases between. In DNA, the CDR3 is TGTGCCAGCAGCGTAGGGGCTCGGGCACAAGCTTTCTTT. The encoded protein is CASSVGARAQAFF.

This clonotype was counted a few times. The chain uses TRBV30 and TRBJ2-7; 9 nucleotides line up with TRBD1. CDR1 and CDR2 (germline): GTSNPN, SVGIG (reference sequence). V gave up 2 bases and J gave up 0 bases; unmatched junction bases: 11. The CDR3 runs 17 residues. The CDR3 region is CAWSMLTGTGSSYEQYF. In DNA form, the CDR3 reads TGTGCCTGGAGTATGCTAACCGGGACAGGGAGCTCCTACGAGCAGTACTTC.

The V and J genes are TRBV12-3 or TRBV12-4 and TRBJ1-5; D perhaps matches TRBD1 (5 bases). With 5 bases removed from V and 0 bases from J, the gap between germline ends came to 17 bases. The CDR3 has 17 amino acids. The CDR3 DNA is TGTGCCAGCAGTGGAGGACTGTGGGGGGGTAGCAATCAGCCCCAGCATTTT. Protein: CASSGGLWGGSNQPQHF.